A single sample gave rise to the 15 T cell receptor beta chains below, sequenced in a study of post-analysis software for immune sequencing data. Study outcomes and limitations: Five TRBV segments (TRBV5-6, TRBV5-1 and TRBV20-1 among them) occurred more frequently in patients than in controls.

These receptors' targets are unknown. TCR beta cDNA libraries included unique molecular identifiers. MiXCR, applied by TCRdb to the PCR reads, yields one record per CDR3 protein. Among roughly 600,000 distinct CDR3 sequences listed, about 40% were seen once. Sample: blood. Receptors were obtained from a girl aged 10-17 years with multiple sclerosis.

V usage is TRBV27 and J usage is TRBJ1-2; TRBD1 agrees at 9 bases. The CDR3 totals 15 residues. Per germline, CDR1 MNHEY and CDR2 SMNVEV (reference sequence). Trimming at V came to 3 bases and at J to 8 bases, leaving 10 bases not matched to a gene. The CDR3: CASSFSRGQGHGYTF. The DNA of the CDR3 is TGTGCCAGCAGTTTTTCTAGAGGACAGGGGCACGGCTACACCTTC.

The CDR3 nucleotides read TGTGCCACCAGCAGAGGGTCTATTTCTTCCTACAATGAGCAGTTCTTC. It specifies CATSRGSISSYNEQFF. The genes are TRBV15 and TRBJ2-1; D uncertain. CDR1 LNHNV and CDR2 YYDKDF come from the germline V gene (reference sequence). This CDR3 is 16 amino acids long. With 1 base removed from V and 1 base from J, the gap between germline ends came to 11 bases.

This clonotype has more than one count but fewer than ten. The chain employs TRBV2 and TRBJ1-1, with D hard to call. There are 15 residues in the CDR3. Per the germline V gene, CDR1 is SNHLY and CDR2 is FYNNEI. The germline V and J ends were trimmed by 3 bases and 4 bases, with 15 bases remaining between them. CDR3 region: CASSELGWPLTEAFF. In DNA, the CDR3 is TGTGCCAGCAGTGAGTTGGGCTGGCCGCTCACTGAAGCTTTCTTT.

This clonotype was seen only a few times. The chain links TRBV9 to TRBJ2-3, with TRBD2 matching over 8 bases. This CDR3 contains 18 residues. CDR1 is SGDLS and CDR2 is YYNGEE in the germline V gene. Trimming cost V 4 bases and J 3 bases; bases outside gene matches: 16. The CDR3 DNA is TGTGCCAGCAGCTCCCCCCGCGGGAGGAGAAGAGGGACAGATACGCAGTATTTT. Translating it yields CASSSPRGRRRGTDTQYF.

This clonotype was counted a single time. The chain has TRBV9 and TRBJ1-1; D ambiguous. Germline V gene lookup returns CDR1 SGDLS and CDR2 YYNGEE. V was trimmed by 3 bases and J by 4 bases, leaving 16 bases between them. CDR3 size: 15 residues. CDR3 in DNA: TGTGCCAGCAGCGATTATCGGGGTCGTTTCACTGAAGCTTTCTTT. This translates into CASSDYRGRFTEAFF.

The CDR3, as DNA: TGCGCCAGCAGCTACGGGACTAGCGGGGCCCAGGAGACCCAGTACTTC. It translates to CASSYGTSGAQETQYF. The chain combines TRBV5-1 with TRBJ2-5; 13 bases are a match to TRBD2. With V trimmed by 3 bases and J by 5 bases, 7 bases remained unmatched. This CDR3 contains 16 residues. The germline V gene has CDR1 SGHRS and CDR2 YFSETQ. Full variable domain (outside the CDR3, taken from reference TRBV5-1 and TRBJ2-5): KAGVTQTPRYLIKTRGQQVTLSCSPISGHRSVSWYQQTPGQGLQFLFEYFSETQRNKGNFPGRFSGRQFSNSRSEMNVSTLELGDSALYLCASSYGTSGAQETQYFGPGTRLLVL.

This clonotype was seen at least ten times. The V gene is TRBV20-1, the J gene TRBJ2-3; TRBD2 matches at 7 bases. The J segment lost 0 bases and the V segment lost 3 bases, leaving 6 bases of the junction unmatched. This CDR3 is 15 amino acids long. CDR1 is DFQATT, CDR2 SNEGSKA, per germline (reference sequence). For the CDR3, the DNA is TGCAGTGCTAGCCCCAGCGGGGTTAGCACAGATACGCAGTATTTT. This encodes CSASPSGVSTDTQYF.

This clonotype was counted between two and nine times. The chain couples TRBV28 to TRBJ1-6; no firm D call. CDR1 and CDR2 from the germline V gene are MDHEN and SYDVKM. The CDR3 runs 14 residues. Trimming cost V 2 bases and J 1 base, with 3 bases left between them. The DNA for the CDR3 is TGTGCCAGCAGTTTAGGGTCCTATAATTCACCCCTCCACTTT. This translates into CASSLGSYNSPLHF. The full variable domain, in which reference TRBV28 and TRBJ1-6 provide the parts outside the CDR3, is DVKVTQSSRYLVKRTGEKVFLECVQDMDHENMFWYRQDPGLGLRLIYFSYDVKMKEKGDIPEGYSVSREKKERFSLILESASTNQTSMYLCASSLGSYNSPLHFGNGTRLTVT.

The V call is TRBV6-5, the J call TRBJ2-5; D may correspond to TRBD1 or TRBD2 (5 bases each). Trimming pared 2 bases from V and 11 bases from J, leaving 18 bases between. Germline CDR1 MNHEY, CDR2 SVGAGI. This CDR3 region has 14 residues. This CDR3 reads CASSYGGTYNEQYF. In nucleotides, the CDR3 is TGTGCCAGCAGTTACGGGGGTACCTACAATGAGCAGTACTTC.

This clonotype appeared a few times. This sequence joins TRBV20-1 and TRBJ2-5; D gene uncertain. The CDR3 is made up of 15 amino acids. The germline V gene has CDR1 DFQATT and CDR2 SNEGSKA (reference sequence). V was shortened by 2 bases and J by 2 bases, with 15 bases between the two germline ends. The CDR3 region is CSARKSPHRQETQYF. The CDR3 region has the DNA TGCAGTGCTAGAAAGAGCCCCCATCGGCAAGAGACCCAGTACTTC.

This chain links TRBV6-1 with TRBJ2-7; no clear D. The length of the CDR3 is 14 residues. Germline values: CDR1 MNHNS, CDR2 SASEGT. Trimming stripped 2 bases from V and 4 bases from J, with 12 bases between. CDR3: CASSEIKGGYEQYF. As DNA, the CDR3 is TGTGCCAGCAGTGAAATTAAAGGCGGATACGAGCAGTACTTC.

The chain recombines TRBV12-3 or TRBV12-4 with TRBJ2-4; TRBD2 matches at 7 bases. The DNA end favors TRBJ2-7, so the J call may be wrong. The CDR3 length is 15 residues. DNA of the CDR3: TGTGCCAGCAGTTTTTCTGGCGGGAGTAGCGACGAGCAGTACTTC. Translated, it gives CASSFSGGSSDEQYF.

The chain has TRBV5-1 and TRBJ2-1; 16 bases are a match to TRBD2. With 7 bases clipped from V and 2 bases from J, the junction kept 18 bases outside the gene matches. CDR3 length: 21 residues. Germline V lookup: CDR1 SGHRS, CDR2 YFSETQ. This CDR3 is CASGMDKGLAGGLQTYNEQFF. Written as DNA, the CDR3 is TGCGCCAGCGGCATGGACAAGGGACTAGCGGGGGGGCTACAGACCTACAATGAGCAGTTCTTC.

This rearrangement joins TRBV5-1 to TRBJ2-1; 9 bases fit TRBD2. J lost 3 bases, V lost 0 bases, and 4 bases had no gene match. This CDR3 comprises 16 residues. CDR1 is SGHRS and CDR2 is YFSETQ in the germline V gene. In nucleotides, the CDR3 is TGCGCCAGCAGCTTGGAGGCTAGCGGGATCTACAATGAGCAGTTCTTC. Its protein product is CASSLEASGIYNEQFF.

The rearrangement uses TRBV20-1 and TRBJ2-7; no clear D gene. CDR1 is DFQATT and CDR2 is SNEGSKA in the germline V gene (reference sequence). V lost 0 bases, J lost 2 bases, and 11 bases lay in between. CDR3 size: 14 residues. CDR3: CSARDRGRAYEQYF. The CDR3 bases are TGCAGTGCTAGAGATCGTGGACGGGCCTACGAGCAGTACTTC.